This is a list of T cell receptor beta chains from one sample in a study of blood T cells in healthy people across ages. TCRdb analysed the 5' RACE reads with MiXCR anew, one entry per CDR3 protein. The sample gives some 1,800,000 distinct CDR3 sequences, around 40% of which show up once; under 25% is in the top ten. The specimen was blood. All receptors derive from a human donor in good health. Both conserved end residues are part of each CDR3.

V gene	J gene	CDR3 protein
TRBV6-6	TRBJ1-2	CASRHTGGGYTF
TRBV7-2	TRBJ2-5	CASSFTIVETQYF
TRBV4-2	TRBJ2-1	CASSQAAGGRINEQFF
TRBV29-1	TRBJ2-7	CSVGDRTSYEQYF
TRBV29-1	TRBJ1-1	CSGDRLNTEAFF
TRBV18	TRBJ2-3	CASSQNTADTQYF
TRBV27	TRBJ2-1	CASSLGLWSSYNEQFF
TRBV28	TRBJ1-2	CASSQPTGNNYGYTF
TRBV6-2/TRBV6-3	TRBJ2-5	CASSPNLGTETQYF
TRBV29-1	TRBJ2-1	CSVERGDNEQFF
TRBV11-1	TRBJ2-1	CASSRSYGQFF
TRBV5-1	TRBJ2-1	CASSSGQGSYNEQFF
TRBV4-3	TRBJ1-5	CASSQDWALTGSNQPQHF
TRBV28	TRBJ2-7	CASSLGSDSSYEQYF
TRBV20-1	TRBJ2-5	CSATQGQETQYF
TRBV6-1	TRBJ2-3	CASSEFGGGYTDTQYF
TRBV13	TRBJ2-7	CASSGPLEQYF
TRBV20-1	TRBJ2-3	CSAVRGGYTDTQYF
TRBV20-1	TRBJ2-7	CSATSGGSYEQYF
TRBV20-1	TRBJ1-2	CSAREAGLGGYGYTF
TRBV6-6	TRBJ1-2	CASSYQAGTMRKNGYTF
TRBV5-6	TRBJ1-4	CASSPGPQGEKLFF
TRBV20-1	TRBJ2-1	CSAREYRGRGGHNEQFF
TRBV20-1	TRBJ2-5	CSPPGSLGETQYF
TRBV12-3/TRBV12-4	TRBJ1-2	CASSPGVGYGYTF
TRBV6-6	TRBJ1-2	CASSYRAGDDGYTF
TRBV6-5	TRBJ2-1	CASSYSYGSGEEQFF
TRBV6-2/TRBV6-3	TRBJ1-1	CASSYLTLLNTEAFF
TRBV3-1	TRBJ1-2	CASSRDNRVSDYGYTF
TRBV9	TRBJ2-1	CASSESDNEQFF
TRBV12-3/TRBV12-4	TRBJ1-3	CASSPSQLNTIYF
TRBV20-1	TRBJ2-7	CSARRLQGWNEQYF
TRBV5-6	TRBJ2-1	CASSPPVYNEQFF
TRBV20-1	TRBJ1-5	CSASRVPGGLSNQPQHF
TRBV5-6	TRBJ1-1	CASSSRTGGSEAFF
TRBV7-9	TRBJ2-3	CASSFSAVTDTQYF
TRBV12-3/TRBV12-4	TRBJ1-6	CASSLPGYSPLHF
TRBV12-3/TRBV12-4	TRBJ2-7	CASSFAGEQYF
TRBV28	TRBJ2-7	CASRDPEKQGVRWEQYF
TRBV20-1	TRBJ2-3	CSASPGGPTDTQYF